Below, one T cell receptor beta chain is given with its context. The source of the sample is a study of blood T cells in healthy people across ages. Study in general: Template switching captured about one barcoded beta molecule per two T cells.

The CDR3 consists of 16 residues. For the second PCR, which ran for about 6 to 12 cycles, a sample-barcoded 5' primer and a J-beta primer mix were used. Every molecule of cDNA carried a tag from a template-switch adaptor with 12 random nucleotides. Each CDR3 protein is one row after TCRdb ran MiXCR on the 5' RACE reads. The table has fewer than 900,000 distinct CDR3 sequences, approximately 49% seen once; the top ten hold 30% to 35%. This TCR was recovered from a woman aged 55-69 years in good health. Input material: blood. The V and J genes are TRBV21-1 and TRBJ2-2; the DNA was not used to check the table's D call, TRBD1. TRBV21-1 is tagged as a pseudogene. The CDR3, as DNA: TGTGCCAGCAGTAAATGGCTCAGGGGTAGCACCGGGGAGCTGTTTTTT. It codes for CASSKWLRGSTGELFF.